The 22 T cell receptor beta chains presented below share a single source sample, sequenced in a study of tumor-infiltrating lymphocytes in primary liver carcinoma. Reverse transcription of roughly 0.5 ug total RNA with a constant-region primer produced TCR beta cDNA. Researchers made the TCR beta libraries by running three nested multiplex PCR rounds with slightly modified ARM-PCR. For approximately 10 cycles apiece, the opening two PCR rounds ran with TRBV1-TRBV30 forward primers and a C-beta reverse primer. Each CDR3 protein gets one entry after TCRdb re-called the multiplex PCR reads with MiXCR. The sample holds 30,000 to 35,000 distinct CDR3 sequences, about 79% seen once. Total RNA and DNA came together from approximately 20-30 mg of bulk tissue without cell sorting. Sequences were obtained from liver tumor tissue from sampling region 5. Specified subset: tumor region T5, tumor centre. The receptors were gathered from a man in his forties with primary liver carcinoma and hepatitis B virus infection.

As for this clonotype: Mismatch with germline at one junction end may stem from a read error. CDR3 nucleotide sequence: TGTGCCGGCAGTCCCTCCCACAATGAGCAGTCCTTC. Protein product: CAGSPSHNEQSF. The chain recombines TRBV11-2 with TRBJ2-1; D not certain. Per the germline V gene, CDR1 is SGHAT and CDR2 is FQNNGV. The CDR3 extends over 12 amino acids.

With regard to this clonotype: Sequence at one end of the junction differs from germline and may be a read error. The V and J genes are TRBV11-2 and TRBJ2-7, with D maybe TRBD1 (5 bases). CDR3 size: 16 residues. Germline CDR1 and CDR2: SGHAT and FQNNGV. CDR3 loop: CASSWGRGLQSYEHYF. CDR3 bases: TGTGCCAGCAGCTGGGGCAGAGGCCTCCAAAGCTACGAGCATTACTTC.

For the CDR3, the DNA is TGTGCCAGCAGCTTTGCTGGGGATGATACGCAGTATTTT. This codes for CASSFAGDDTQYF. This rearrangement joins TRBV5-4 to TRBJ2-3, with no clear D. Germline CDR1 reads SGHNT; CDR2 reads YYREEE (reference sequence). The CDR3 loop spans 13 amino acids. With 2 bases removed from V and 6 bases from J, the gap between germline ends came to 10 bases. Supplemented by reference TRBV5-4 and TRBJ2-3, the full variable domain reads ETGVTQSPTHLIKTRGQQVTLRCSSQSGHNTVSWYQQALGQGPQFIFQYYREEENGRGNFPPRFSGLQFPNYSSELNVNALELDDSALYLCASSFAGDDTQYFGPGTRLTVL.

This sequence joins TRBV4-2 and TRBJ2-7, with 8 bases identical to TRBD2. The CDR3 runs 18 residues. V trimming: 0 bases; J trimming: 2 bases; junction bases outside the gene matches: 12. Germline V CDR1 and CDR2: LGHNA, YNFKEQ. The chain's CDR3 is CASSQEGLEGCLPYEQYF. DNA for the CDR3: TGTGCCAGCAGCCAAGAGGGACTAGAGGGATGCCTTCCCTACGAGCAGTACTTC.

With respect to this clonotype: One end of the junction does not line up with germline, which may come from a read error. The V gene is TRBV6-2 or TRBV6-3, the J gene TRBJ2-7, with D perhaps TRBD2 (5 bases). The CDR3 covers 16 residues. The germline V gene encodes CDR1 MNHEY and CDR2 SVGEGT. This CDR3 is CASSYSIPSLPYDQCF. CDR3 nucleotide sequence: TGTGCCAGCAGTTACTCGATTCCTAGCCTGCCCTACGATCAGTGCTTC.

Comments on this clonotype: The conserved phenylalanine or tryptophan is not found at the CDR3 terminus, so this likely reflects a read error. This chain connects TRBV11-2 to TRBJ2-5; 8 bases align to TRBD2. Germline trimming cut 7 bases from V and 3 bases from J; bases unmatched to any gene: 13. Looked up from germline, CDR1 is SGHAT and CDR2 is FQNNGV. The length of the CDR3 is 16 residues. CDR3 region: CASKQTSGGGKETQYI. The CDR3 DNA reads TGTGCCAGCAAACAAACTTCTGGCGGGGGGAAAGAGACCCAGTACATC.

On this clonotype: The junction and the germline gene differ at one end; a read error may be behind it. The chain carries TRBV6-5 and TRBJ2-6; D could derive from TRBD1 or TRBD2 (6 bases each). Germline V gene sequence: CDR1 MNHEY, CDR2 SVGAGI. The CDR3 is 13 residues long. CDR3 loop: CASIPWGANALTF. The DNA of the CDR3 is TGTGCCAGCATCCCGTGGGGGGCCAACGCCCTGACTTTC.

About this clonotype: A read error may account for a junction end that differs from germline. The chain joins TRBV11-2 to TRBJ2-2, with D possibly being TRBD2 (6 bases). Germline CDR1 is SGHAT and CDR2 is FQNNGV. This CDR3 has 15 amino acids. The CDR3, as DNA: TGCACCAGCAGCTTTGCGGGATCGAACACCGGGGAGCTGTTTTTC. Protein sequence: CTSSFAGSNTGELFF.

In its sample, this clonotype was seen a few times. The DNA is left out, because the CDR3 cannot be placed on it with certainty; the CDR3 is given as TCRdb lists it. The chain carries TRBV5-1 and TRBJ2-7; TRBD1, the D gene given by the table, was not confirmed from the DNA. Germline V gene lookup returns CDR1 SGHRS and CDR2 YFSETQ. The CDR3 has 18 residues if both end residues are counted. CDR3 amino acids: CASSLVGGGAGQSYEHYF.

On this clonotype itself: The germline gene is not matched at one end of the junction; a read error may be the cause. This chain links TRBV11-3 with TRBJ2-1, with 8 bases fitting TRBD2. CDR1 and CDR2 (germline): SGHNT, YENEEA. This CDR3 is built from 13 residues. CDR3 in DNA: TGTGCCAGTAGCTTAACGGGAGGGAGTGAGCACTTCTTC. This gives the protein CASSLTGGSEHFF.

This clonotype was recorded once. Likely a read error: the CDR3 ends without its conserved phenylalanine or tryptophan. The chain has TRBV12-3 or TRBV12-4 and TRBJ1-5; TRBD1 aligns across 8 bases. Trimming took 6 bases from V and 2 from J; bases not matched to a gene: 9. This CDR3 has 16 amino acids. The chain's CDR3 is CASRSQWGQGNQPQHC. CDR3 sequence (DNA): TGTGCCAGCAGGTCCCAATGGGGACAGGGCAATCAGCCCCAGCATTGT.

A remark on this clonotype: One junction end disagrees with the germline gene, perhaps due to a read error. The chain combines TRBV11-2 with TRBJ2-7; D assignment may be TRBD1 or TRBD2 (5 bases each). CDR1 and CDR2 from the germline V gene are SGHAT and FQNNGV. This CDR3 is 16 amino acids long. DNA of the CDR3: TGTGCCAGGAGCTTTTATCAGGCAGGGAGTCGCTACGAGCTGTGCTTC. It yields the protein CARSFYQAGSRYELCF. Full variable domain (missing parts from reference TRBV11-2 and TRBJ2-7): EAGVAQSPRYKIIEKRQSVAFWCNPISGHATLYWYQQILGQGPKLLIQFQNNGVVDDSQLPKDRFSAERLKGVDSTLKIQPAKLEDSAVYLCARSFYQAGSRYELCFGPGTRLTVT.

For this clonotype: Because it lacks the conserved phenylalanine or tryptophan at the end, this CDR3 is likely a read error. The V gene is TRBV6-6, the J gene TRBJ2-7, with D perhaps matching TRBD2 (5 bases). V shed 8 bases and J shed 0 bases, with 11 bases lying between them. The CDR3 covers 13 residues. Germline V gives CDR1 MNHNY, CDR2 SVGAGI (reference sequence). CDR3 DNA sequence: TGTGCCAGCGCCCTGGGGAGCTCCTACGAGCAGTACTAC. It codes for CASALGSSYEQYY.

Comment on this clonotype: The conserved final phenylalanine or tryptophan is absent from the CDR3, which likely points to a read error. V usage is TRBV4-2 and J usage is TRBJ2-7; TRBD2 matches 7 bases. After removal of 6 bases from V and 5 bases from J, the junction contained 22 bases not matched to a gene. Per the germline V gene, CDR1 is LGHNA and CDR2 is YNFKEQ. This CDR3 is built from 18 residues. CDR3 loop: CASSGKPGLVGGPHEQYL. The CDR3 nucleotides are TGTGCCAGCAGTGGAAAACCTGGACTAGTGGGAGGGCCACACGAGCAGTACCTC.

This clonotype was detected ten times or more. The CDR3 is CASSVRLDTGELFF. For the CDR3, the DNA is TGCGCCAGCAGCGTCCGGCTGGACACCGGGGAGCTGTTTTTT. V and J are TRBV5-1 and TRBJ2-2; D call uncertain. V lost 4 bases to trimming and J lost 3 bases, with 10 bases between them. CDR1 and CDR2 from the germline V gene are SGHRS and YFSETQ. This CDR3 contains 14 residues.

In regard to this clonotype: A much larger clone differs by one base, so this may be a read error. J is TRBJ1-6 and V is TRBV11-2; no firm D call. CDR3 length equals 13 residues. CDR1 is SGHAT and CDR2 is FQNNGV in the germline V gene. CDR3 sequence (DNA): TGTACCAGCAGCTTTGTAATGAATTCACCCCTCCACTTT. It translates to CTSSFVMNSPLHF.

In regard to this clonotype: The CDR3 end shows no conserved phenylalanine or tryptophan, and so a read error is likely. This chain links TRBV11-1 with TRBJ2-5, with D perhaps assigned TRBD1 or TRBD2 (6 bases each). The CDR3 runs 14 residues. Deletions cut 9 bases from V and 5 bases from J, with 19 bases between. CDR1 is SGHAT, CDR2 FQDESV, per germline (reference sequence). The CDR3 sequence: CASGFNRGQETQYV. The CDR3 DNA is TGTGCCAGTGGCTTTAACCGGGGGCAGGAGACCCAGTACGTC.

With regard to this clonotype: Germline is not matched at one junction end, which may reflect a read error. The chain couples TRBV11-2 to TRBJ1-2; 7 bases map to TRBD1. This CDR3 has 15 amino acids. In germline, CDR1 is SGHAT, CDR2 FQNNGV. Written as DNA, the CDR3 is TGTACCAGCAGCTATACAGGGGACTCCTCGCCTGGCTACACCTTC. Its translation: CTSSYTGDSSPGYTF.

A remark on this clonotype: A junction boundary mismatches the germline segment, possibly from a read error. This chain uses TRBV6-2 or TRBV6-3 with TRBJ2-1; tentatively, D is TRBD2 (6 bases). Germline CDR1 reads MNHEY; CDR2 reads SVGEGT. CDR3 length: 17 amino acids. The CDR3 here is CASTGVLEGLRGNEQLF. DNA for the CDR3: TGTGCCAGCACGGGTGTGCTGGAGGGCCTAAGGGGAAATGAGCAGCTCTTC.

This clonotype has at least ten counts. The chain employs TRBV10-2 and TRBJ1-1; D call uncertain. The CDR3 has 13 residues. CDR1 is WSHSY and CDR2 is SAAADI in the germline V gene. V dropped 2 bases and J dropped 1 base, with 5 bases sitting between them. Here the CDR3 DNA reads TGCGCCAGCAGTGAGGCAGGGAACACTGAAGCTTTCTTT. Its protein is CASSEAGNTEAFF.

Concerning this clonotype: One junction end does not reproduce the germline sequence, and a read error may be involved. The rearrangement uses TRBV29-1 and TRBJ2-3; 7 bases map to TRBD2. Germline V gives CDR1 SQVTM, CDR2 ANQGSEA. This CDR3 spans 14 amino acids. The CDR3 protein is CSGLSGMGTDTQYF. The CDR3 bases are TGCAGCGGCCTAAGCGGGATGGGAACAGATACGCAGTATTTC.

Of note for this clonotype: Compared with germline, one end of the junction differs, possibly owing to a read error. The chain uses TRBV5-5 and TRBJ2-3, with TRBD2 identical over 14 bases. Per the germline V gene, CDR1 is SGHKS and CDR2 is YYEKEE (reference sequence). The length of the CDR3 is 20 residues. In DNA, the CDR3 is TGTGCCAGCAGCTTTGCTCCACCCGGGACTAGCGGGAGTGCTACAGATACACAGTATTTT. Its protein is CASSFAPPGTSGSATDTQYF.